These 9 T cell receptor beta chains came from one sample sequenced in a study of OX40 agonist ivuxolimab in advanced cancers. The method was immunoSEQ multiplex PCR; TCRdb's version includes in-frame clones alone and lacks a portion of them. This table holds fewer than 15,000 clones, roughly 69% found once. Specimen: CD4+ or CD8+ T cells sorted from blood, collected in a trial of the OX40 agonist ivuxolimab. These receptors came from an adult with an advanced solid tumor such as melanoma, head and neck, liver or kidney cancer.

This rearrangement joins TRBV28 to TRBJ2-6; a weak D match, TRBD1 (5 bases). CDR1 MDHEN and CDR2 SYDVKM come from the germline V gene. Trimming took 10 bases from V and 4 from J, leaving 20 bases between them. The CDR3 extends over 16 amino acids. CDR3: CATKRLTGVGANVLTF. CDR3 DNA sequence: TGTGCCACCAAACGCCTTACAGGTGTAGGGGCCAACGTCCTGACTTTC.

V and J are TRBV28 and TRBJ1-2; D not certain. Germline lookup yields CDR1 MDHEN and CDR2 SYDVKM. The V end lost 8 bases, the J end lost 6 bases, and 13 bases lay between the germline ends. The CDR3 spans 12 residues. The CDR3 spells CASGPWVDGYTF. DNA of the CDR3: TGTGCCAGCGGACCGTGGGTTGATGGCTACACCTTC.

The rearrangement uses TRBV20-1 and TRBJ2-7; D ambiguous. The germline V gene encodes CDR1 DFQATT and CDR2 SNEGSKA (reference sequence). The CDR3 runs 10 residues. The V and J ends lost 6 bases and 7 bases respectively, with 10 bases between them. CDR3 in amino acids: CSAGLTEQYF. DNA for the CDR3: TGCAGTGCCGGCCTCACAGAGCAGTACTTC.

J is TRBJ1-2 and V is TRBV27, with a tentative D call TRBD1 (6 bases). The CDR3 is 13 residues long. Trimming left V 5 bases short and J 3 bases short, with 10 bases between. In germline, CDR1 is MNHEY, CDR2 SMNVEV (reference sequence). The CDR3 protein is CASSAHRDYGYTF. DNA of the CDR3: TGTGCCAGCAGTGCCCACAGGGACTATGGCTACACCTTC.

The chain couples TRBV27 to TRBJ1-6; D is ambiguous. V was trimmed by 2 bases and J by 7 bases, leaving 15 bases between them. The CDR3 covers 16 residues. The V gene's germline CDR1 is MNHEY and CDR2 SMNVEV (reference sequence). This CDR3 is CASSLSIDTRNSPLHF. CDR3 DNA: TGTGCCAGCAGTTTAAGTATCGACACGCGCAATTCACCCCTCCACTTT.

This clone turned up a few times. The chain uses TRBV11-2 and TRBJ2-7; possible D gene TRBD1, 6 bases. The CDR3 has 14 amino acids. Germline values: CDR1 SGHAT, CDR2 FQNNGV. V was clipped by 3 bases and J by 3 bases, with 12 bases between them. The CDR3 region has the DNA TGTGCCAGCAGCTTCTTGGGACACCTCTACGAGCAGTACTTC. It encodes CASSFLGHLYEQYF.

V is TRBV25-1 and J is TRBJ1-1, with 7 bases lining up with TRBD1. CDR1 and CDR2 from the germline V gene are MGHDK and SYGVNS. The V gene end was trimmed by 3 bases and the J gene end by 5 bases; junction bases not matched to a gene: 9. The CDR3 extends over 15 amino acids. In DNA, the CDR3 is TGTGCCAGCAGTGATGGGATAGGGACAGTTACTGAAGCTTTCTTT. Protein sequence: CASSDGIGTVTEAFF.

The CDR3 DNA reads TGTGCCAGCAGTTTCTCCGATCGAGGGCCCCAGCATTTT. Amino acid sequence: CASSFSDRGPQHF. The chain carries TRBV27 and TRBJ1-5; D remains unclear. The V gene lost 3 bases and the J gene lost 9 bases, with 12 bases spanning the gap. Germline V lookup: CDR1 MNHEY, CDR2 SMNVEV (reference sequence). This CDR3 spans 13 amino acids.

The chain joins TRBV6-1 to TRBJ2-4, with TRBD1 matching over 9 bases. Trimming took 4 bases from V and 6 from J; bases not matched to a gene: 7. Germline-derived CDR1 and CDR2 are MNHNS and SASEGT. The CDR3 totals 15 residues. This CDR3 reads CASSGTGTGRNIQYF. The CDR3 DNA is TGTGCCAGCAGTGGGACCGGGACAGGGAGAAACATTCAGTACTTC.